The T cell receptor (beta chain) under discussion was sequenced for a study of T cell responses to AZD1222 COVID-19 vaccine. Study observations and caveats: Dominant at 160-218 and 743-854, vaccine-associated CD4 TCRs also spanned spike. With two AZD1222 doses given, Spike-specific TCR breadth and depth both rose. Clonal diversity may have been underestimated, and the donors were mostly white British, with more females than males. Reportedly, nearly half of unique spike TCRs recognized epitopes outside B.1.351/B.1.1.7 mutations.

Note on this clone: Its antigen is unknown.

Data came from immunoSEQ multiplex PCR; TCRdb stores just in-frame clones and leaves some out. The data hold 110,000 or so clones, with about 85% observed a single time. V was clipped by 6 bases and J by 2 bases, with 6 bases between them. The germline CDR1 and CDR2 sequences are SEHNR and FQNEAQ (reference sequence). The length of the CDR3 is 12 residues. The sequence came from an adult who received the AZD1222 COVID-19 vaccine. J is TRBJ2-3 and V is TRBV7-9; D remains ambiguous. The sample in question was peripheral blood, obtained 28 days after the second AZD1222 dose. The CDR3 loop reads CASRYYTDTQYF. The CDR3 nucleotides are TGTGCCAGCAGGTATTACACAGATACGCAGTATTTT.